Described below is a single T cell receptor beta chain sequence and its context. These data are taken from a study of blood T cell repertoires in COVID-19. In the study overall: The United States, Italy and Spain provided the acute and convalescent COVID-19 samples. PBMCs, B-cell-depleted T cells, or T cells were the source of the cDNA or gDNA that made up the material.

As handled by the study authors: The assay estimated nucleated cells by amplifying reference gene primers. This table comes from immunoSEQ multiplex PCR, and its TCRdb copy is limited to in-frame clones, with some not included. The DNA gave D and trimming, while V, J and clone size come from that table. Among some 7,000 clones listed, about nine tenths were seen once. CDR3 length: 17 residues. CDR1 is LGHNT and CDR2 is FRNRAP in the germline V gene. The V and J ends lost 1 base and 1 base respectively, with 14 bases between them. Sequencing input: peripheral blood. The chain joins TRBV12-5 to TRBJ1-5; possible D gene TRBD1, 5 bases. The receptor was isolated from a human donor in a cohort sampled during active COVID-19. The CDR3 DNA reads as TGTGCTAGTGGTTTGGATCTCGGGGGACTCAGCAATCAGCCCCAGCATTTT. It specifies CASGLDLGGLSNQPQHF.